This T cell receptor beta chain was sequenced during a study of PD-L1 blockade in urothelial cancer. Turning to the study itself: Starting around 2014, patients were given atezolizumab (1,200 mg intravenously every 3 weeks). Peripheral blood specimens exhibited a median yield of roughly 140,000 T cells. Blood was analyzed 3 weeks (second dose) and 6 weeks after treatment start. Points from the study as a whole: Having blood TCR clonality under the median before treatment predicted better survival.

Sequencing was performed with immunoSEQ multiplex PCR; in TCRdb, only in-frame clones are kept and a portion is missing. The sample lists approximately 100,000 clones, roughly 90% occurring once. Time point here: pretreatment peripheral blood. V was cut by 3 bases and J by 0 bases, with 5 bases left in between. The CDR3 runs 14 residues. The germline V gene has CDR1 KGHSH and CDR2 LQKENI. In the case of this clone: The antigen is unknown.

The sequencing here drew on PBMCs, taken around atezolizumab (anti-PD-L1) treatment. This receptor was obtained from a woman of 80 years or more with urothelial cancer. J is TRBJ1-4 and V is TRBV18; no clear D. CDR3 loop: CASSPRATNEKLFF. The CDR3, as DNA: TGTGCCAGCTCACCTCGAGCAACTAATGAAAAACTGTTTTTT.